Sequencing of this T cell receptor beta chain was carried out in a study of shared clonotypes between healthy human individuals. Looked up from germline, CDR1 is SEHNR and CDR2 is FQNEAQ (reference sequence). V was cut by 2 bases and J by 13 bases, with 11 bases left in between. The CDR3 spans 11 residues. Naive CD8 cells comprised CD45RO-negative, CCR7-positively selected cells, excluding terminally differentiated effector memory CD45RA+ cells. Method: immunoSEQ multiplex PCR; TCRdb's copy keeps in-frame clones and lacks some. The data contain 2 million to 2.5 million clones, roughly 94% of them singletons. Study-level results: Clonotype sharing across four donors was observed for approximately 5% of naive CD4 clonotypes. Despite large depth, sorted-subset datasets appeared incompletely sequenced. An effect of sequencing depth on clonotype sharing among donors was expected. Sampling was confined to blood; repertoires within tissues likely differ.

Regarding this clone: Its antigen is as yet unknown.

V usage is TRBV7-9 and J usage is TRBJ2-5; D unclear. The receptor's source is a man between 18 and 35 years old in good health. Sequencing used naive CD8+ T cells sorted from blood. The CDR3 coding sequence is TGTGCCAGCAGCTTAAGCCCCCTGATGTACTTC. Its translation: CASSLSPLMYF.